This TCR beta chain was sequenced during a study of T cell responses to AZD1222 COVID-19 vaccine (dated by TCRdb to about 2021). Regarding the research as a whole: Because spike-specific TCR depth and breadth did not differ between the two schedules, AZD1222 recipients who got a second dose at roughly 4 weeks were pooled with those who got a second dose at roughly 12 weeks. TCR sequencing was performed for some 250 trial participants, of whom 200 to 220 were given two doses of AZD1222 and around 26 were given two doses of MenACWY control vaccine. Enrollment into the trials was organized by age into subgroups of 18-55, 56-69 and 70-plus years, and those subgroups contained 148, 28 and 57 TCR-sequenced participants, respectively.

As regards this clone: There is no known antigen for this receptor. Base quality data are lacking; no much larger clone is found one base away.

The CDR3 regions of human TCRbeta chains were subjected to immunosequencing. Concerning the study's data processing: Repertoire TCRs were matched against a reference library of SARS-CoV-2-specific TCRs generated with the MIRA antigen-specificity platform. Breadth was defined as the fraction of unique TCRs that were SARS-CoV-2-associated. Depth was defined as the fraction of total T cells that were SARS-CoV-2-associated. Each spike-specific TCR was assigned to its reactive spike region and to a CD4 or CD8 class using the MIRA data. Log10-transformed breadth and depth values were compared by one-way ANOVA with Sidak's multiple comparisons tests. TCRdb carries this immuneACCESS record with in-frame sequences only. Its versions omit some clonotypes, under half of them owing to an unresolved V gene in the studies checked, with the rest unexplained. From that table come the V and J calls and clone size; the DNA was used to work out D and trimming. Across this sample there are roughly 62,000 clones, with roughly 70% seen only once. Jointly, the top ten make up roughly an eighth of the sample.

Summary of the overall study and its limitations: The 56-69-year group was small, and its depth increase did not reach significance, likely because of low power. A significant rise in spike-specific TCR breadth and depth was observed after two AZD1222 doses relative to day 0 and relative to MenACWY recipients. Participants were mostly white British, with more females than males. The authors suggested clonal diversity may have been underestimated. The whole spike protein was spanned by vaccine-associated CD4 TCRs, and dominant responses were seen in regions 160-218 and 743-854. Only 5 to 7 AZD1222 recipients were SARS-CoV-2 seropositive at baseline, limiting conclusions about previously exposed vaccinees. Because no samples from the day 14 peak response were available, repertoires could be characterized only after the peak T cell response. Nearly half of unique spike-specific TCRs reportedly recognized epitopes outside regions mutated in the B.1.351 and B.1.1.7 variants.

Taken with the paper, the label for time point translates to: baseline before first vaccination. Samples from vaccinated people were obtained from the UK trials COV001 and COV002, which included a single-blind randomized controlled phase 2/3 trial of AZD1222 (ChAdOx1 nCoV-19) in healthy adults. Trial participant PBMC samples were collected at day 0 and day 28 after the second dose for TCRbeta chain sequencing. Sequenced material: peripheral blood, taken on day 0 of AZD1222 vaccination. This receptor was taken from an adult in good health.

The CDR3: CATSDPGQGYEQYF. The bases are TGTGCCACCAGTGATCCGGGACAGGGCTACGAGCAGTACTTC. In this chain, TRBV24-1 is recombined with TRBJ2-7; 9 nucleotides in the junction match TRBD1. From its cysteine to its phenylalanine, the CDR3 spans 14 amino acids. Of all the DNA, just the CDR3 is kept, 42 bases in frame from base 1. Reading the germline V gene gives CDR1 KGHDR and CDR2 SFDVKD. Compared with germline, V lacks 3 bases and J lacks 3 bases; bases without a gene match: 2.